These 21 T cell receptor beta chains were all obtained from the same sample, sequenced in a study of blood T cell repertoires in COVID-19. The assay was immunoSEQ multiplex PCR, and TCRdb's table has in-frame clones only and misses some. The table has over 250,000 clones, around 86% seen once; the top ten hold over 1.2%. The sequencing sample was made of peripheral blood. These receptors all come from a woman in her 40s who had recovered from COVID-19.

The genes are TRBV27 and TRBJ2-7; a weak D match, TRBD2 (6 bases). Germline assignment: CDR1 MNHEY and CDR2 SMNVEV (reference sequence). The V end lost 8 bases, the J end lost 9 bases, and 20 bases lay between the germline ends. CDR3 size: 13 residues. The CDR3, as DNA: TGTGCCAGCGGATCAGCGGGCCAGGTGGGGCAGTACTTC. Residues: CASGSAGQVGQYF.

The chain combines TRBV6-5 with TRBJ1-1; 8 positions match TRBD1. Germline assignment: CDR1 MNHEY and CDR2 SVGAGI. This CDR3 has 13 amino acids. The V gene end was trimmed by 2 bases and the J gene end by 10 bases; junction bases not matched to a gene: 6. The CDR3 loop reads CASSYSRGQGAFF. The DNA for the CDR3 is TGTGCCAGCAGTTACAGCAGGGGGCAGGGAGCTTTCTTT.

The V and J genes are TRBV19 and TRBJ2-1; 8 nucleotides line up with TRBD2. This CDR3 has 14 residues. The ends lost 8 bases at V and 7 bases at J; junction bases unmatched: 10. Germline assignment: CDR1 LNHDA and CDR2 SQIVND (reference sequence). CDR3 protein: CASFDGGAYNEQFF. The CDR3 bases are TGTGCCAGTTTTGACGGGGGGGCGTATAATGAGCAGTTCTTC.

The chain's CDR3 is CASSVQETQYF. CDR3 nucleotide sequence: TGTGCCAGCAGCGTTCAAGAGACCCAGTACTTC. J is TRBJ2-5 and V is TRBV6-5, with D unclear. V was trimmed by 6 bases and J by 2 bases, leaving 4 bases between them. Germline assignment: CDR1 MNHEY and CDR2 SVGAGI. This CDR3 comprises 11 residues.

The genes are TRBV2 and TRBJ1-1; 8 bases agree with TRBD1. The CDR3 consists of 14 residues. Germline CDR1 SNHLY, CDR2 FYNNEI. Unmatched junction bases numbered 6, after V lost 5 bases and J lost 4 bases. CDR3 in amino acids: CASSLETGATEAFF. CDR3 coding DNA: TGTGCCAGCAGTTTAGAGACAGGGGCCACTGAAGCTTTCTTT.

The chain combines TRBV7-3 with TRBJ2-3; D is perhaps TRBD1 (6 bases). The CDR3 consists of 15 residues. Germline values: CDR1 SGHTA, CDR2 FQGTGA. V gave up 0 bases and J gave up 4 bases, with 11 bases separating them. CDR3 coding DNA: TGTGCCAGCAGCTTAACGGGGGCGCAGGCAGATACGCAGTATTTT. Translation gives CASSLTGAQADTQYF.

The rearrangement uses TRBV12-5 and TRBJ2-7; TRBD1 matches 11 bases. CDR3 length: 17 amino acids. The V segment lost 0 bases and the J segment 6 bases; nucleotides outside the gene matches: 10. Germline assignment: CDR1 LGHNT and CDR2 FRNRAP. CDR3 nucleotides: TGTGCTAGTGGTTTGGTACGAAGGACAGGGGGCTCGGGCGAGCAGTACTTC. It codes for CASGLVRRTGGSGEQYF.

The chain carries TRBV9 and TRBJ1-4; a possible D gene is TRBD1 (5 bases). Trimming removed 4 bases at V and 8 bases at J, with 15 bases between. From germline, CDR1 is SGDLS and CDR2 YYNGEE. This CDR3 is 14 amino acids long. This CDR3 is CASSSSGSQEKLFF. In DNA form, the CDR3 reads TGTGCCAGCAGCTCGTCAGGGTCTCAGGAAAAACTGTTTTTT.

In its sample, this clone was seen once. This rearrangement joins TRBV12-5 to TRBJ1-5; D is unresolved. This CDR3 spans 15 amino acids. CDR1 and CDR2 (germline): LGHNT, FRNRAP. Trimming took 1 base from V and 2 from J, leaving 9 bases between them. CDR3 sequence (DNA): TGTGCTAGTGGTTTGGGATCTTCGGGCAATCAGCCCCAGCATTTT. Translation: CASGLGSSGNQPQHF.

This chain uses TRBV10-3 with TRBJ2-2; 9 nucleotides line up with TRBD1. The germline gives CDR1 ENHRY, CDR2 SYGVKD. The junction had 7 bases not matched to a gene; V was cut back by 6 bases and J by 5 bases. The CDR3 spans 15 residues. The CDR3 DNA reads TGTGCCATCAGGCCGGGACAGGGACGGACCGGGGAGCTGTTTTTT. Translating it yields CAIRPGQGRTGELFF.

The V gene is TRBV11-2, the J gene TRBJ2-1; TRBD2 matches at 7 bases. Trimming cost V 6 bases and J 0 bases; bases outside gene matches: 8. CDR1 and CDR2 (germline): SGHAT, FQNNGV. This CDR3 region has 16 residues. The CDR3 sequence: CASSPRTRSSYNEQFF. CDR3 nucleotides: TGTGCCAGCAGTCCCCGGACTAGGAGCTCCTACAATGAGCAGTTCTTC.

The chain links TRBV7-2 to TRBJ1-1; D might be TRBD1 (6 bases). Trimming stripped 5 bases from V and 4 bases from J, with 17 bases between. This CDR3 comprises 15 residues. Germline V gives CDR1 SGHTA, CDR2 FQGNSA. The CDR3 DNA is TGTGCCAGCAGCCCTACGGGGGGCGGCGGCACTGAAGCTTTCTTT. It translates to CASSPTGGGGTEAFF. The full variable domain, in which reference TRBV7-2 and TRBJ1-1 provide the parts outside the CDR3, is GAGVSQSPSNKVTEKGKDVELRCDPISGHTALYWYRQSLGQGLEFLIYFQGNSAPDKSGLPSDRFSAERTGGSVSTLTIQRTQQEDSAVYLCASSPTGGGGTEAFFGQGTRLTVV.

The chain couples TRBV5-6 to TRBJ2-5, with 9 bases fitting TRBD1. Per the germline V gene, CDR1 is SGHDT and CDR2 is YYEEEE. The CDR3 covers 15 residues. V lost 4 bases to trimming and J lost 4 bases; unmatched junction nucleotides: 8. The CDR3 reads CASSPDRGLPETQYF. CDR3 nucleotides: TGTGCCAGCAGCCCGGACAGGGGACTCCCAGAGACCCAGTACTTC.

This clone was seen a single time. The chain recombines TRBV7-2 with TRBJ1-2; 7 bases align to TRBD1. The junction had 9 bases not matched to a gene; V was cut back by 1 base and J by 7 bases. CDR3 size: 15 residues. In germline, CDR1 is SGHTA, CDR2 FQGNSA. CDR3 sequence reads: CASSLGIGTEGGYTF. The CDR3 nucleotides are TGTGCCAGCAGCTTAGGGATAGGGACAGAGGGTGGCTACACCTTC. The complete variable domain, with remaining parts taken from reference TRBV7-2 and TRBJ1-2, reads GAGVSQSPSNKVTEKGKDVELRCDPISGHTALYWYRQSLGQGLEFLIYFQGNSAPDKSGLPSDRFSAERTGGSVSTLTIQRTQQEDSAVYLCASSLGIGTEGGYTFGSGTRLTVV.

V and J are TRBV19 and TRBJ1-2; 8 bases fit TRBD1. V lost 3 bases and J lost 5; bases outside the gene matches: 11. This CDR3 comprises 16 residues. Per germline, CDR1 LNHDA and CDR2 SQIVND (reference sequence). The CDR3: CASSIDRGGGGYGYTF. CDR3 nucleotide sequence: TGTGCCAGTAGTATTGACAGGGGCGGAGGAGGGTATGGCTACACCTTC.

This clone was counted once. The chain combines TRBV7-9 with TRBJ1-6, with D unclear. The CDR3 runs 14 residues. CDR1 and CDR2 (germline): SEHNR, FQNEAQ (reference sequence). Trimming removed 4 bases from V and 9 bases from J, with 13 bases in between. Written as DNA, the CDR3 is TGTGCCAGCAGCTCGAAACGGTACGGTTCACCCCTCCACTTT. This sequence encodes CASSSKRYGSPLHF.

The chain carries TRBV7-9 and TRBJ2-1; 9 bases align to TRBD1. CDR1 SEHNR and CDR2 FQNEAQ come from the germline V gene (reference sequence). The trim removed 2 bases at V and 15 bases at J, leaving 8 bases unmatched. The CDR3 runs 13 residues. This chain's CDR3 is CASSLQGGQGVFF. The CDR3 DNA follows: TGTGCCAGCAGCTTACAAGGGGGACAGGGTGTGTTCTTC.

This clone was seen once. The V call is TRBV25-1, the J call TRBJ2-3; D is undetermined. The CDR3 length is 12 residues. The germline V gene has CDR1 MGHDK and CDR2 SYGVNS. Trimming took 9 bases from V and 1 from J, leaving 8 bases between them. The CDR3 DNA follows: TGTGCCAGGGGCAAGGGCACAGATACGCAGTATTTT. It specifies CARGKGTDTQYF.

This clone was detected a few times. The gene calls are TRBV10-3 and TRBJ1-3; perhaps TRBD1 as D (5 bases). V lost 4 bases, J lost 0 bases, and 10 bases lay in between. CDR3 length: 15 amino acids. In germline, CDR1 is ENHRY, CDR2 SYGVKD. This CDR3 is CAISGEGSSGNTIYF. The DNA for the CDR3 is TGTGCCATCAGTGGGGAGGGGAGCTCTGGAAACACCATATATTTT.

This rearrangement joins TRBV7-2 to TRBJ1-5; TRBD1 is a possible D gene (6 bases). The CDR3 contains 13 residues. Trimming left V 3 bases short and J 7 bases short, with 10 bases between. Germline V gene data show CDR1 as SGHTA and CDR2 as FQGNSA. CDR3 protein: CASSLVGGQPQHF. CDR3 coding DNA: TGTGCCAGCAGCTTGGTAGGGGGACAGCCCCAGCATTTT.

V is TRBV19 and J is TRBJ1-6; D call uncertain. V lost 9 bases, J lost 6 bases, and 12 bases lay in between. The germline CDR1 and CDR2 sequences are LNHDA and SQIVND (reference sequence). This CDR3 region has 13 residues. In DNA, the CDR3 is TGTGCCAGCCACCTCCGCGTTAATTCACCCCTCCACTTT. This gives the protein CASHLRVNSPLHF.